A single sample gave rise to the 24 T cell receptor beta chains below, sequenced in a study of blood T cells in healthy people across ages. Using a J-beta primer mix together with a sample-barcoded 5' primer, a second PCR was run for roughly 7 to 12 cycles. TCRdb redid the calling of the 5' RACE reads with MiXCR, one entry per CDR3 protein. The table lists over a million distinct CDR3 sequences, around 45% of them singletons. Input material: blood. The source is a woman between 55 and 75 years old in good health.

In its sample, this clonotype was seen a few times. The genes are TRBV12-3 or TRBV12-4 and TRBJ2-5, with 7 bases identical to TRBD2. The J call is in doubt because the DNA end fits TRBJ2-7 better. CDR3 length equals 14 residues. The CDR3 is CASRGEGLYGEQYF. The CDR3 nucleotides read TGTGCCAGCAGGGGGGAGGGTCTTTACGGCGAGCAGTACTTC.

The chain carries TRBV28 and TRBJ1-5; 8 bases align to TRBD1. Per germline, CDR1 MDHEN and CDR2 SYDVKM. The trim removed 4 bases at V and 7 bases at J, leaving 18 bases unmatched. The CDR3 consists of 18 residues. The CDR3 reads CASSWAMTGESMGQPQHF. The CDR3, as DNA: TGTGCCAGCAGTTGGGCTATGACAGGGGAATCAATGGGGCAGCCCCAGCATTTT.

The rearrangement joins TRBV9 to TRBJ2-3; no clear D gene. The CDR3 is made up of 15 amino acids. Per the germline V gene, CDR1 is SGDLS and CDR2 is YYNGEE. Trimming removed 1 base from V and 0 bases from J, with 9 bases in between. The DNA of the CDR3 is TGTGCCAGCAGCGTAATATTATCTAGCACAGATACGCAGTATTTT. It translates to CASSVILSSTDTQYF.

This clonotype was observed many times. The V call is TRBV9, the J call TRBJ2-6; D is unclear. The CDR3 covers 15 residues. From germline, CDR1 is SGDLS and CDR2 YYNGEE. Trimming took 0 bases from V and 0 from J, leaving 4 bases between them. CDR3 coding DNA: TGTGCCAGCAGCGTAGAAATCTCTGGGGCCAACGTCCTGACTTTC. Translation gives CASSVEISGANVLTF.

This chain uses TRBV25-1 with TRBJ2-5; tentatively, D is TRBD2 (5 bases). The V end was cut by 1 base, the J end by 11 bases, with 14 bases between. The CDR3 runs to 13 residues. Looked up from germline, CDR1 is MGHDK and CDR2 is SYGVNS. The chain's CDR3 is CASSESPREEQYF. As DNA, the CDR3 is TGTGCCAGCAGTGAATCGCCCCGGGAAGAGCAGTACTTC.

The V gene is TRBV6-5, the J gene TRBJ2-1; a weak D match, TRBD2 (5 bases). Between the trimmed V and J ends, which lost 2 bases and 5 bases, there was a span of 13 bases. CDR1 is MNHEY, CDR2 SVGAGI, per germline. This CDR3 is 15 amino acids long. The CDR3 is CASSYEGRGNNEQFF. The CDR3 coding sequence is TGTGCCAGCAGTTACGAGGGAAGAGGGAACAATGAGCAGTTCTTC.

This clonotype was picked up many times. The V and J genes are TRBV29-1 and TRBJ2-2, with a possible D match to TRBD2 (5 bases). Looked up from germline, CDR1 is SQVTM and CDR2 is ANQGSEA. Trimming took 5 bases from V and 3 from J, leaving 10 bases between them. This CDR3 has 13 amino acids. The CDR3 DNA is TGCAGCGTTTACAGCGGTGACACCGGGGAGCTGTTTTTT. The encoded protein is CSVYSGDTGELFF.

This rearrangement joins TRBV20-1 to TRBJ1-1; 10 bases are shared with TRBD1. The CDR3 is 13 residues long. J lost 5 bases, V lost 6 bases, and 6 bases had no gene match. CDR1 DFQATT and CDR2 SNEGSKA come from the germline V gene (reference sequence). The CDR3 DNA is TGCAGTGCCGACGGACAGGGGGAGACTGAAGCTTTCTTT. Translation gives CSADGQGETEAFF.

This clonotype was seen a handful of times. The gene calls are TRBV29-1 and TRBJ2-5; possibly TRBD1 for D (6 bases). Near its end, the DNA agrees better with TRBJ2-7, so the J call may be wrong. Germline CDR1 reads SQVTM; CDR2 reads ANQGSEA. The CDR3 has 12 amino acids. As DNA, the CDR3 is TGCAGCACCGTAACAGGGACGAGCGAGCAGTACTTC. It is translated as CSTVTGTSEQYF.

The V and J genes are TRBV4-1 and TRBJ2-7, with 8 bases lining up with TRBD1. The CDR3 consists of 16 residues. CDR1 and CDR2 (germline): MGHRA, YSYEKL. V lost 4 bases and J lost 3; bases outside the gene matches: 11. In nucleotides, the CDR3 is TGCGCCAGCAGCCGCCGAGGATCACAGGGGGACTACGAGCAGTACTTC. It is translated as CASSRRGSQGDYEQYF.

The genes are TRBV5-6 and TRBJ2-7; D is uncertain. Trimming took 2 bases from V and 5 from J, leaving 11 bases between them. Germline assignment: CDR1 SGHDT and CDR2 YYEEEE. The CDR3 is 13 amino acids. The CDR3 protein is CASSLIEGNEQYF. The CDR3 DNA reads TGTGCCAGCAGCTTAATTGAAGGAAACGAGCAGTACTTC.

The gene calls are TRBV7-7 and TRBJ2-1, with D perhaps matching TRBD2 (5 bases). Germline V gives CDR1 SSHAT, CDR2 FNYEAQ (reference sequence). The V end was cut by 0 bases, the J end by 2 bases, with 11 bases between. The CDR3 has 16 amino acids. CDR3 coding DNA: TGTGCCAGCAGCTTAGCGTCGGCGGGTCCCTACAATGAGCAGTTCTTC. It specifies CASSLASAGPYNEQFF.

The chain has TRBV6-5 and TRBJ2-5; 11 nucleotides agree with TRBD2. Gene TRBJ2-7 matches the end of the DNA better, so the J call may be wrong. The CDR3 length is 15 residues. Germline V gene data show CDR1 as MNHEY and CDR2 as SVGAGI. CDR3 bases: TGTGCCAGCAGCCCTTTAGCGGGAGGGCCGCACGAGCAGTACTTC. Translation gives CASSPLAGGPHEQYF.

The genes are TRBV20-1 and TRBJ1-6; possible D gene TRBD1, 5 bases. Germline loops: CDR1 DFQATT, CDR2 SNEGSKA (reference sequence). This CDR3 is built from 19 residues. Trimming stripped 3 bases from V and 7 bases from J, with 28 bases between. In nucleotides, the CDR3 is TGCAGTGCTAGCACGGTCACCTCAACGGGGCGCGACAGAAATTCACCCCTCCACTTT. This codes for CSASTVTSTGRDRNSPLHF.

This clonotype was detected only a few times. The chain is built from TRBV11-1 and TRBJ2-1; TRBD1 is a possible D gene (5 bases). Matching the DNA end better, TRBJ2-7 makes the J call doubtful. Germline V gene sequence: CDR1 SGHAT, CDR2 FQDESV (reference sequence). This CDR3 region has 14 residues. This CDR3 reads CASSMGLSYNEQYF. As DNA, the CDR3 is TGTGCCAGCAGCATGGGGCTCTCCTACAATGAGCAGTACTTC.

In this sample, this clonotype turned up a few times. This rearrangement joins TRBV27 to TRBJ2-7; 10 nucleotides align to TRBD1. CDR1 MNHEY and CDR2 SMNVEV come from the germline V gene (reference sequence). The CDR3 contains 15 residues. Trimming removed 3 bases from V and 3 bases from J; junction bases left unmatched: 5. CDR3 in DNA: TGTGCCAGCAGTTTTTGGACAGGGGGTCTCTACGAGCAGTACTTC. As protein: CASSFWTGGLYEQYF.

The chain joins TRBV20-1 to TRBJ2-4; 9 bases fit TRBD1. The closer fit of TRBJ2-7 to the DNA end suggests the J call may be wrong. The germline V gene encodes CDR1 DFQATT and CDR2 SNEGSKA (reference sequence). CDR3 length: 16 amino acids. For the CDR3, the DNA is TGCAGTGCTAGAAGCTCAGACGACAGGGGGGATGACGAGCAGTACTTC. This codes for CSARSSDDRGDDEQYF.

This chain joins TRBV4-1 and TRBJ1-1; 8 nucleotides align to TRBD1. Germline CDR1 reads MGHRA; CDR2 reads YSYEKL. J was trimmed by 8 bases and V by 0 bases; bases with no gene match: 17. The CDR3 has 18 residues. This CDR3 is CASSQDGTGYGPLREAFF. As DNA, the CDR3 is TGCGCCAGCAGCCAAGATGGGACAGGCTACGGGCCTCTCCGAGAAGCTTTCTTT.

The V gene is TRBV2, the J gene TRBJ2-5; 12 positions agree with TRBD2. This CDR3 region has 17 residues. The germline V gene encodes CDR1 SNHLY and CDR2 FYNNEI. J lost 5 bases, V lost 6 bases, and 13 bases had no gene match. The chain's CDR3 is CASSPRTSGIGGETQYF. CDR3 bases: TGTGCCAGCAGCCCGAGGACTAGCGGGATAGGAGGGGAGACCCAGTACTTC.

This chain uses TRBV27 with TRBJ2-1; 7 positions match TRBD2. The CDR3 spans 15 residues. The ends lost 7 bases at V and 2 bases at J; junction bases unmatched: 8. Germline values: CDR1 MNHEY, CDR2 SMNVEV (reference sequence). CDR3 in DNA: TGTGCCAGCACCGCGGGGAGGGGCGCCTACAATGAGCAGTTCTTC. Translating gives CASTAGRGAYNEQFF.

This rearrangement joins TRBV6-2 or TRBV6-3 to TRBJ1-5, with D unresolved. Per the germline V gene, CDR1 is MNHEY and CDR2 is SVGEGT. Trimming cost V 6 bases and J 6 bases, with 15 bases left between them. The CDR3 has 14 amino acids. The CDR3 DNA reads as TGTGCCAGCAGGCCTCCGGCGGAGGCTCAGCCCCAGCATTTT. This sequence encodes CASRPPAEAQPQHF.

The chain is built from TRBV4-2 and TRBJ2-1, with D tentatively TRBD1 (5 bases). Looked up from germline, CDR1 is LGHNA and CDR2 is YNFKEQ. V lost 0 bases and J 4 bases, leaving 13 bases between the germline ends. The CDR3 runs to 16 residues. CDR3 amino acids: CASSQDGQGEYNEQFF. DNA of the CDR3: TGTGCCAGCAGCCAAGATGGGCAGGGTGAATACAATGAGCAGTTCTTC.

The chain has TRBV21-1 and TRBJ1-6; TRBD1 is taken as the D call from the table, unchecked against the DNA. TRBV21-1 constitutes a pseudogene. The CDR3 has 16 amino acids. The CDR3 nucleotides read TGTGCCAGCAGCTTAACCCGGACAGCTTATAATTCACCCCTCCACTTT. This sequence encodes CASSLTRTAYNSPLHF.

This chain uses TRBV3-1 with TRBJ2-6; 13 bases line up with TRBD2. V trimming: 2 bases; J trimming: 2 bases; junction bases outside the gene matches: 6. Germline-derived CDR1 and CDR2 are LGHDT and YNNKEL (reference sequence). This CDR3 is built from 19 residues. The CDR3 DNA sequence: TGTGCCAGCAGCCAAAGACTAGCGGGAGGCGGTACTGGGGCCAACGTCCTGACTTTC. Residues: CASSQRLAGGGTGANVLTF.